The 16 T cell receptor beta chains presented below share a single source sample, sequenced in a study of early T cells in non-severe SARS-CoV-2 infection. One entry per CDR3 protein results from TCRdb running MiXCR on the 5' RACE reads. The table has tens of thousands of distinct CDR3 sequences, approximately 11% seen once; the top ten hold roughly 9.7%. The sequenced sample consisted of whole blood. The receptors originated from an adult who was a healthcare worker with PCR-confirmed SARS-CoV-2 infection or an uninfected control (not recorded which).

The sample holds a few counts of this clonotype. V gene TRBV7-9 combines with J gene TRBJ2-7; no definite D call. V was trimmed by 5 bases and J by 4 bases, leaving 9 bases between them. The length of the CDR3 is 12 residues. Germline CDR1 reads SEHNR; CDR2 reads FQNEAQ (reference sequence). CDR3 in amino acids: CASSRSGYEQYF. For the CDR3, the DNA is TGTGCCAGCAGCCGGTCGGGTTACGAGCAGTACTTC.

In this sample, this clonotype turned up many times. The chain recombines TRBV5-6 with TRBJ2-2; unclear D gene. The CDR3 is made up of 15 amino acids. CDR1 is SGHDT, CDR2 YYEEEE, per germline. Between the trimmed V and J ends, which lost 6 bases and 1 base, there was a span of 13 bases. The CDR3 is CASKTRGWNTGELFF. DNA of the CDR3: TGTGCCAGCAAGACTCGTGGGTGGAACACCGGGGAGCTGTTTTTT.

The rearrangement links TRBV4-3 to TRBJ1-5; D unresolved. There are 13 residues in the CDR3. Trimming removed 0 bases at V and 16 bases at J, with 16 bases between. CDR1 and CDR2 from the germline V gene are LGHNA and YSLEER. The CDR3 nucleotides read TGCGCCAGCAGCCAAGATGTGACCAAAACAAGACATTTT. It is translated as CASSQDVTKTRHF.

For the CDR3, the DNA is TGTGCCAGCAGCCGACGGCGGCAAGAGACCCAGTACTTC. The encoded protein is CASSRRRQETQYF. The gene calls are TRBV7-2 and TRBJ2-5; D unresolved. Germline V gene lookup returns CDR1 SGHTA and CDR2 FQGNSA. Between the trimmed V and J ends, which lost 5 bases and 2 bases, there was a span of 9 bases. This CDR3 region has 13 residues.

A few counts support this clonotype. V gene TRBV7-2 combines with J gene TRBJ2-3; 11 bases map to TRBD2. CDR1 SGHTA and CDR2 FQGNSA come from the germline V gene. The CDR3 runs to 16 residues. With V trimmed by 4 bases and J by 1 base, 4 bases remained unmatched. The CDR3 DNA reads as TGTGCCAGCAGCTCCCTAGCGGGGGGCCGCACAGATACGCAGTATTTT. Its protein is CASSSLAGGRTDTQYF.

The chain combines TRBV4-3 with TRBJ1-2; D unresolved. V lost 0 bases to trimming and J lost 3 bases, with 5 bases between them. Germline CDR1 and CDR2: LGHNA and YSLEER. This CDR3 region has 13 residues. The CDR3 here is CASSQDGYYGYTF. The CDR3 DNA is TGCGCCAGCAGCCAAGATGGGTACTATGGCTACACCTTC.

In this sample, this clonotype turned up a few times. CDR3 amino acids: CASSQATGVGSPLHF. In nucleotides, the CDR3 is TGTGCCAGCAGCCAAGCAACAGGGGTAGGATCACCCCTCCACTTT. J is TRBJ1-6 and V is TRBV3-1, with 7 bases aligning to TRBD1. The CDR3 sequence is 15 residues long. V was clipped by 1 base and J by 10 bases; unmatched bases: 7. Germline lookup yields CDR1 LGHDT and CDR2 YNNKEL (reference sequence).

CDR3 sequence reads: CASGLDLGGTELRETQYF. In nucleotides, the CDR3 is TGTGCTAGTGGTTTGGACCTGGGGGGCACCGAACTGCGGGAGACCCAGTACTTC. The J gene is TRBJ2-5, the V gene TRBV12-5; tentatively, D is TRBD1 or TRBD2 (6 bases each). The V end was cut by 1 base, the J end by 5 bases, with 23 bases between. CDR1 is LGHNT and CDR2 is FRNRAP in the germline V gene. This CDR3 is 18 amino acids long.

There are a few counts of this clonotype. The chain is built from TRBV7-2 and TRBJ1-5, with 7 bases that match TRBD1. This CDR3 contains 14 residues. The V gene's germline CDR1 is SGHTA and CDR2 FQGNSA. V lost 7 bases and J lost 6; bases outside the gene matches: 9. CDR3 sequence: CASNRQGEGQPQHF. CDR3 bases: TGTGCCAGCAATCGTCAGGGGGAGGGTCAGCCCCAGCATTTT.

This clonotype was observed a handful of times. The gene calls are TRBV7-2 and TRBJ1-2; 8 nucleotides line up with TRBD1. CDR1 and CDR2 (germline): SGHTA, FQGNSA. V shed 4 bases, J shed 5 bases, and the junction held 3 bases outside the gene matches. The CDR3 is made up of 13 amino acids. The CDR3 DNA sequence: TGTGCCAGCAGCTCTGACAGGGGATATGGCTACACCTTC. Translating gives CASSSDRGYGYTF.

As to this clonotype: The CDR3 ends on some other residue instead of the conserved phenylalanine or tryptophan, so this is likely a read error. The chain employs TRBV18 and TRBJ2-7; TRBD1 agrees at 9 bases. The CDR3 spans 14 residues. The V and J ends lost 3 bases and 4 bases, in that order; junction bases with no gene match: 4. Germline values: CDR1 KGHSH, CDR2 LQKENI. The CDR3 DNA follows: TGTGCCAGCTCACCGGGGACAGGGTTTTACGAGCAGTACTCC. Amino acids: CASSPGTGFYEQYS.

V is TRBV14 and J is TRBJ1-2; no definite D call. V was cut by 2 bases and J by 0 bases, with 16 bases left in between. The germline CDR1 and CDR2 sequences are SGHDN and FVKESK. CDR3 length equals 17 residues. CDR3 DNA sequence: TGTGCCAGCAGCCAAATCTCTCCCACGGATTCTAACTATGGCTACACCTTC. Its protein is CASSQISPTDSNYGYTF.

This chain connects TRBV11-1 to TRBJ2-7; no clear D gene. V lost 1 base to trimming and J lost 7 bases, with 17 bases between them. CDR1 is SGHAT, CDR2 FQDESV, per germline (reference sequence). The CDR3 loop spans 15 amino acids. The CDR3 region has the DNA TGTGCCAGCAGCTTAGAGGCTTCCCCCTACGGTGAGCAGTACTTC. Translation: CASSLEASPYGEQYF. Combining the CDR3 with reference TRBV11-1 and TRBJ2-7 gives the whole variable domain EAEVAQSPRYKITEKSQAVAFWCDPISGHATLYWYRQILGQGPELLVQFQDESVVDDSQLPKDRFSAERLKGVDSTLKIQPAELGDSAMYLCASSLEASPYGEQYFGPGTRLTVT.

Notes on this clonotype: This may be a read error, as it is one base from a much larger clone. This chain joins TRBV20-1 and TRBJ2-5; a weak D match, TRBD2 (5 bases). CDR1 and CDR2 (germline): DFQATT, SNEGSKA (reference sequence). This CDR3 region has 13 residues. CDR3 sequence: CSGRDPGEETQYF. Written as DNA, the CDR3 is TGCAGTGGTAGAGATCCCGGGGAAGAGACCCAGTACTTC.

This clonotype was seen ten or more times. The rearrangement uses TRBV29-1 and TRBJ2-3; D possibly corresponds to TRBD2 (6 bases). Deletions cut 4 bases from V and 8 bases from J, with 25 bases between. The CDR3 is 16 amino acids. Germline CDR1 SQVTM, CDR2 ANQGSEA. CDR3 DNA: TGCAGCGTTGTCCCCTCAACCTTCCGAGCGGAGGGTACGCAGTATTTT. This translates into CSVVPSTFRAEGTQYF.

Points on this clonotype: This may arise from a read error, as a much more abundant clone is one base away. J is TRBJ2-1 and V is TRBV5-6, with no clear D. CDR3 length: 13 residues. Germline-derived CDR1 and CDR2 are SGHDT and YYEEEE. CDR3 region: CVSSLSGSGEQFF. CDR3 nucleotides: TGTGTCAGCAGCTTGTCCGGGTCAGGTGAGCAGTTCTTC.